This TCR beta chain is drawn from a study of cytomegalovirus exposure and HLA in healthy donors. Notes on the study in general: Follow-up analysis later connected one missense variant in DCLRE1C with trimming of TCR beta V- and J-genes.

The germline V gene has CDR1 DFQATT and CDR2 SNEGSKA (reference sequence). The V gene lost 6 bases and the J gene lost 7 bases, with 12 bases spanning the gap. The CDR3 is made up of 11 amino acids. This clone was detected only once. What it binds is not known. The PCR ran on 60 Vbeta and 13 Jbeta primers. Libraries were prepared by immunoSEQ multiplex PCR; TCRdb keeps only in-frame clonotypes and omits some of them. The repertoire holds 250,000 to 350,000 clones, 70% to 90% seen once, with 3% to 4% in the top ten. The TCR sequence derives from a man between 35 and 55 years old in good health and CMV-seropositive. The chain employs TRBV20-1 and TRBJ1-1; unclear D gene. What was sequenced was PBMCs. The CDR3: CSAHGDLEAFF. The CDR3, as DNA: TGCAGTGCCCACGGGGATCTTGAAGCTTTCTTT.